This T cell receptor (beta chain) comes out of a study of T-cell memory formation after mild COVID-19. Study context: Clusters of TCRs were largely donor specific. Study-level results: In second-wave clones peaking day 37, SARS-CoV-2 specificity remained unconfirmed.

As concerns this clonotype: Its specificity is unknown.

CDR1 is LGHDT, CDR2 YNNKEL, per germline (reference sequence). V lost 1 base, J lost 6 bases, and 10 bases lay in between. CDR3 length equals 14 residues. TCRdb redid the calling of the 5' RACE reads with MiXCR, one entry per CDR3 protein. The profile shows around 260,000 distinct CDR3 sequences, around 15% of them singletons. The sequence was collected from a man between 18 and 29 years old who had mild COVID-19 (a few samples of this study predate the infection). Cell type and time point are not known. Sequenced input: PBMCs or a T cell subset sorted from them (not recorded which). The chain carries TRBV3-1 and TRBJ1-5, with D maybe TRBD1 (5 bases). Here the CDR3 reads CASSQAQGFQPQHF. The DNA for the CDR3 is TGTGCCAGCAGCCAAGCTCAGGGTTTTCAGCCCCAGCATTTT.